This entry concerns a single T cell receptor (beta chain). What it recognizes is unknown. The sorted cells were lamina propria lymphocytes from surgical specimens, first isolated by density gradient. Using immunoSEQ multiplex PCR, the repertoire was profiled, and TCRdb retains in-frame clones only, with some absent. The profile shows fewer than 4,500 clones, around 73% of them singletons. This entry belongs to a study of T cell repertoires in ileal Crohn's disease. Whole-study context: Every patient was operated on for stricturing (roughly 60%) or penetrating (about 40%) complications. Postoperative therapy was given to about half: about ten thiopurines, some 18 anti-TNF agents.

The CDR3 has 15 amino acids. Germline CDR1 and CDR2: SGHDT and YYEEEE. V lost 4 bases, J lost 5 bases, and 16 bases lay in between. Study-level findings and limits: All patients with clonality above 26.8% had endoscopic recurrence. Sorted CD8 T cells held more high-frequency clones than CD4.

This receptor was obtained from an adult with Crohn's disease. The chain combines TRBV5-6 with TRBJ2-1; D is perhaps TRBD2 (6 bases). Material for sequencing was CD4+ T cells sorted from the ileum. The CDR3 coding sequence is TGTGCCAGCAGCCTCCGGAGACTAGTGAACAATGAGCAGTTCTTC. It codes for CASSLRRLVNNEQFF.